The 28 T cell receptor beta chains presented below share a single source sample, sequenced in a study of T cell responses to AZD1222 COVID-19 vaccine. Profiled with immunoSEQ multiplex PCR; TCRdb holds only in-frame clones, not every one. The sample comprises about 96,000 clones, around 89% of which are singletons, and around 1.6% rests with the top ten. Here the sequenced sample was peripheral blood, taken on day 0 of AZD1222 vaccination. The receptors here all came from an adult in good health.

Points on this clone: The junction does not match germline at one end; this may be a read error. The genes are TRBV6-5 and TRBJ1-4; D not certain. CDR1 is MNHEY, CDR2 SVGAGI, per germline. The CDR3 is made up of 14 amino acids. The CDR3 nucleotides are TGTGCCAGCAGTTACTTAATGCTAACGGAAGCATTCTATTTT. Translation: CASSYLMLTEAFYF.

CDR3 in DNA: TGTGCCAGCAGCCACCTTAGCCACAGGAGCAATCAGCCCCAGCATTTT. This encodes CASSHLSHRSNQPQHF. The genes are TRBV5-5 and TRBJ1-5; D is perhaps TRBD1 (5 bases). Trimming took off 4 bases at V and 1 base at J, with 15 bases between the two ends. The germline CDR1 and CDR2 sequences are SGHKS and YYEKEE (reference sequence). This CDR3 has 16 amino acids.

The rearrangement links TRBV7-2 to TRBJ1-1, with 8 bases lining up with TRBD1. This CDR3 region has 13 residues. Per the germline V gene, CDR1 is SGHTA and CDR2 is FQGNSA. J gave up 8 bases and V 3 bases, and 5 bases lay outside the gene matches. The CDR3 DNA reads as TGTGCCAGCAGCTTCCACCGGGACAGGGAAGCTTTCTTT. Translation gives CASSFHRDREAFF.

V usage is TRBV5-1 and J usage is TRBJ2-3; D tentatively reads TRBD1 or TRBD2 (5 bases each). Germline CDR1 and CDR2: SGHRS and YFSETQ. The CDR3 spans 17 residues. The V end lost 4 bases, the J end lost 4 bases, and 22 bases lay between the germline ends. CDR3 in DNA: TGCGCCAGCAGCCTTTACCAAATGGGGGACCTGGCAGATACGCAGTATTTT. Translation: CASSLYQMGDLADTQYF.

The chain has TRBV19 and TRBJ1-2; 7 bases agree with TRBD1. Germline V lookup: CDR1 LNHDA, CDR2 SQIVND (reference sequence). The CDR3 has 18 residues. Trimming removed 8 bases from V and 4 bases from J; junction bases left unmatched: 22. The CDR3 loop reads CASGRPETGLKVGYGYTF. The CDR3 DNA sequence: TGTGCCAGTGGGCGTCCCGAGACAGGGCTGAAGGTGGGCTATGGCTACACCTTC.

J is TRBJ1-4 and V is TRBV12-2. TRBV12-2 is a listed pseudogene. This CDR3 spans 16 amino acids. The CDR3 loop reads CASRLSIGQAYEKLFF. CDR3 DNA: TGTGCAAGTCGCCTGTCTATCGGGCAGGCTTATGAAAAACTGTTTTTT.

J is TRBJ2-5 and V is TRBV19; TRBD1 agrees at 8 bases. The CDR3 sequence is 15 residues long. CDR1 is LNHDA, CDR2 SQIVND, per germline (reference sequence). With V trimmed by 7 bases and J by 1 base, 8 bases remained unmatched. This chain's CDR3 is CASTDRGGRQETQYF. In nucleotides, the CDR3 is TGTGCCAGTACAGACAGGGGCGGCCGCCAAGAGACCCAGTACTTC. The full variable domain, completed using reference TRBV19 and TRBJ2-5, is DGGITQSPKYLFRKEGQNVTLSCEQNLNHDAMYWYRQDPGQGLRLIYYSQIVNDFQKGDIAEGYSVSREKKESFPLTVTSAQKNPTAFYLCASTDRGGRQETQYFGPGTRLLVL.

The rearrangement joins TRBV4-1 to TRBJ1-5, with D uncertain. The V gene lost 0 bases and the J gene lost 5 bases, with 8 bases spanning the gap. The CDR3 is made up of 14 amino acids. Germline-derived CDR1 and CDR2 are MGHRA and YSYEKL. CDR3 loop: CASSQETVYQPQHF. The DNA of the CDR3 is TGCGCCAGCAGCCAAGAAACAGTATATCAGCCCCAGCATTTT.

CDR3 region: CASSHRGGGTDTQYF. The CDR3, as DNA: TGCGCCAGCAGCCATCGGGGAGGTGGCACAGATACGCAGTATTTT. The chain has TRBV4-3 and TRBJ2-3, with D perhaps TRBD2 (6 bases). CDR3 length: 15 residues. Trimming stripped 3 bases from V and 1 base from J, with 11 bases between. Germline lookup yields CDR1 LGHNA and CDR2 YSLEER.

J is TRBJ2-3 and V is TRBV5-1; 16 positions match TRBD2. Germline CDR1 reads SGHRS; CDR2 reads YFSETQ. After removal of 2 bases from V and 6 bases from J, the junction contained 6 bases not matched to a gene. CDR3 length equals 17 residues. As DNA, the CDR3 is TGCGCCAGCAGCTTTAACCCGGGACTAGCGGGGGGGGATACGCAGTATTTT. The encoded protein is CASSFNPGLAGGDTQYF. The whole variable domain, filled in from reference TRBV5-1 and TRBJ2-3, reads KAGVTQTPRYLIKTRGQQVTLSCSPISGHRSVSWYQQTPGQGLQFLFEYFSETQRNKGNFPGRFSGRQFSNSRSEMNVSTLELGDSALYLCASSFNPGLAGGDTQYFGPGTRLTVL.

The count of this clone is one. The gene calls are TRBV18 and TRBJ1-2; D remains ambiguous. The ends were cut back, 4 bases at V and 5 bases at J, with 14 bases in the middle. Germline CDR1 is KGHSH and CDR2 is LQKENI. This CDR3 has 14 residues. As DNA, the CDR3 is TGTGCCAGCTCACGGGAGAACAGCATATATGGCTACACCTTC. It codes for CASSRENSIYGYTF.

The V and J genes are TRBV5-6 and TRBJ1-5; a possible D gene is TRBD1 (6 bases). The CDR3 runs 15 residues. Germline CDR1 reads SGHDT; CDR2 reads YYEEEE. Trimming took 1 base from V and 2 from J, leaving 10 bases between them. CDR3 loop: CASSLLAGGNQPQHF. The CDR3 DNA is TGTGCCAGCAGCTTGTTGGCAGGGGGCAATCAGCCCCAGCATTTT. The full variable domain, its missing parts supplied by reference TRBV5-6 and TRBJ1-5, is DAGVTQSPTHLIKTRGQQVTLRCSPKSGHDTVSWYQQALGQGPQFIFQYYEEEERQRGNFPDRFSGHQFPNYSSELNVNALLLGDSALYLCASSLLAGGNQPQHFGDGTRLSIL.

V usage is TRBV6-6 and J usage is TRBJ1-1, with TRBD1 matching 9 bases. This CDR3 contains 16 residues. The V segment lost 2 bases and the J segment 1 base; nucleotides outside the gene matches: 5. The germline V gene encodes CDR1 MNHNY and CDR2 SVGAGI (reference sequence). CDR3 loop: CASSYPGTGKNTEAFF. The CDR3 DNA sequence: TGTGCCAGCAGTTACCCGGGGACAGGGAAGAACACTGAAGCTTTCTTT.

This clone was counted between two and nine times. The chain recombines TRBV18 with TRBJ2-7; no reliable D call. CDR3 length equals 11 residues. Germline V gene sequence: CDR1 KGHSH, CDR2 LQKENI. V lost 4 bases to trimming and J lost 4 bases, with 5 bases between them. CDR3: CASSLEYEQYF. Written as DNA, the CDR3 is TGTGCCAGCTCACTAGAATACGAGCAGTACTTC.

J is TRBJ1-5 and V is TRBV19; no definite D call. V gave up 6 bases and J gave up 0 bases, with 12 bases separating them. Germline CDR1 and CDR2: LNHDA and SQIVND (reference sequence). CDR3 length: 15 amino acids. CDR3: CASRRVVGSNQPQHF. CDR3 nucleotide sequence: TGTGCCAGTAGGAGAGTAGTAGGTAGCAATCAGCCCCAGCATTTT.

Here the CDR3 reads CASSRFDRNYEQYF. In DNA, the CDR3 is TGTGCCAGCAGCCGATTCGACCGAAACTACGAGCAGTACTTC. The chain couples TRBV9 to TRBJ2-7, with D uncertain. Trimming pared 4 bases from V and 3 bases from J, leaving 14 bases between. The CDR3 is 14 amino acids. Germline loops: CDR1 SGDLS, CDR2 YYNGEE. Using reference TRBV9 and TRBJ2-7 for the parts outside the CDR3, the full variable domain is DSGVTQTPKHLITATGQRVTLRCSPRSGDLSVYWYQQSLDQGLQFLIQYYNGEERAKGNILERFSAQQFPDLHSELNLSSLELGDSALYFCASSRFDRNYEQYFGPGTRLTVT.

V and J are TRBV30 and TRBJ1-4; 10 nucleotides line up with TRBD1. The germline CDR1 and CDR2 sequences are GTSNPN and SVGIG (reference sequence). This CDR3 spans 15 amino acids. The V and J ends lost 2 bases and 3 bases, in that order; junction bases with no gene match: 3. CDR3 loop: CAWSSGQGANEKLFF. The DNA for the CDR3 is TGTGCCTGGAGTAGCGGACAGGGGGCTAATGAAAAACTGTTTTTT.

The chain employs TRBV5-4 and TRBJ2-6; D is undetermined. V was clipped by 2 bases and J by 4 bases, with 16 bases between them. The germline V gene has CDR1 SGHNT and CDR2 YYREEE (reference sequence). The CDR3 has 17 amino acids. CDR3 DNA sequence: TGTGCCAGCAGCTTTGACCCGCCGGGTTCCGGGGCCAACGTCCTGACTTTC. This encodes CASSFDPPGSGANVLTF.

The CDR3 DNA sequence: TGTGCCAGCAGCCAGGATTTGTCGGGACAGGGGTTAACAGATACGCAGTATTTT. Its protein product is CASSQDLSGQGLTDTQYF. The rearrangement links TRBV3-1 (or the pseudogene TRBV3-2) to TRBJ2-3; 10 nucleotides agree with TRBD1. Germline V gene sequence: CDR1 LGHDT, CDR2 YNNKEL (reference sequence). The CDR3 runs 18 residues. Trimming cost V 3 bases and J 3 bases; bases outside gene matches: 12.

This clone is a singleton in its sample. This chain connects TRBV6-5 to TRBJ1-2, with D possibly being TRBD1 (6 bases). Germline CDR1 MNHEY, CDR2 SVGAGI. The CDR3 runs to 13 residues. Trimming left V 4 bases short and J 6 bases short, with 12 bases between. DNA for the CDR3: TGTGCCAGCAGTTTAAGACAGGTTGATGGCTACACCTTC. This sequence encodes CASSLRQVDGYTF.

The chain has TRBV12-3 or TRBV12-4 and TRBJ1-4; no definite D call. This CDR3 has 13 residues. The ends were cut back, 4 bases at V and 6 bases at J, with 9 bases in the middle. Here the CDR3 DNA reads TGTGCCAGCAGTTGGGATCGCGATGAAAAACTGTTTTTT. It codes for CASSWDRDEKLFF.

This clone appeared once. The CDR3 spells CASSPGLSNTGELFF. DNA of the CDR3: TGTGCCAGCAGTCCAGGACTCTCGAACACCGGGGAGCTGTTTTTT. V and J are TRBV6-5 and TRBJ2-2; perhaps TRBD2 as D (5 bases). The CDR3 consists of 15 residues. V was shortened by 5 bases and J by 0 bases, with 10 bases between the two germline ends. The germline gives CDR1 MNHEY, CDR2 SVGAGI.

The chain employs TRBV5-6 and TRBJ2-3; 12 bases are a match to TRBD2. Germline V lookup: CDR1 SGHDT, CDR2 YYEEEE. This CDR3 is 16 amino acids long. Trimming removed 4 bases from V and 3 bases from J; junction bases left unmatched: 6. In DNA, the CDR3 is TGTGCCAGCAGCCCTAGCGGGGGGGCCTATACAGATACGCAGTATTTT. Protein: CASSPSGGAYTDTQYF.

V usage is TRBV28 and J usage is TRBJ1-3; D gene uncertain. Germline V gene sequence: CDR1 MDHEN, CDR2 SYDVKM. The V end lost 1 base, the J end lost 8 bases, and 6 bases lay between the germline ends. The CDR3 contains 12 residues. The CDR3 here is CASSLSYDTIYF. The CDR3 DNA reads TGTGCCAGCAGTTTATCATATGACACCATATATTTT.

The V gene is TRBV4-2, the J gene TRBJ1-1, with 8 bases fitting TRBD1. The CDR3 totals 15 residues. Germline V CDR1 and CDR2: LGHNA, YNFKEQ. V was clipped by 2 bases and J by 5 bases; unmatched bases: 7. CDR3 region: CASSQIGQGGTEAFF. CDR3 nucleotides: TGTGCCAGCAGCCAAATCGGACAGGGAGGTACTGAAGCTTTCTTT.

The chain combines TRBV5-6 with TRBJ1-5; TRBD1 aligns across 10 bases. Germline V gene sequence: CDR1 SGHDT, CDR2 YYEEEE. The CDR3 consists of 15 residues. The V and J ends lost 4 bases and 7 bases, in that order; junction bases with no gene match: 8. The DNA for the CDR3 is TGTGCCAGCAGCGGGACAGGGGAGCTCGGGCAGCCCCAGCATTTT. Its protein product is CASSGTGELGQPQHF.

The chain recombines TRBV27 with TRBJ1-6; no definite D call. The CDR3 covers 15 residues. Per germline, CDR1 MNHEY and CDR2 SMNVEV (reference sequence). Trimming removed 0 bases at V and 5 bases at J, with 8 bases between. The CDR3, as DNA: TGTGCCAGCAGTTTATCGGTACAGAATAATTCACCCCTCCACTTT. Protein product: CASSLSVQNNSPLHF.

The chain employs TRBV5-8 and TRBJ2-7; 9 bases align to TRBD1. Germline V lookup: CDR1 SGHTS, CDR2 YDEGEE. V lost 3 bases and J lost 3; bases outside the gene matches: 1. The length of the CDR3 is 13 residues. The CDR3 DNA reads TGTGCCAGCAGCTGGGGACAGGGCTACGAGCAGTACTTC. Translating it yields CASSWGQGYEQYF.